This entry lists 28 T cell receptor beta chains sequenced from one sample in a study of T cell responses to AZD1222 COVID-19 vaccine. Generated by immunoSEQ multiplex PCR, the TCRdb table keeps only in-frame clones and is missing some. Of about 98,000 clones in the sample, approximately 86% are singletons; the top ten hold 4% to 6%. Sequencing was performed on peripheral blood, taken on day 0 of AZD1222 vaccination. All receptors come from an adult in good health.

The chain links TRBV7-2 to TRBJ2-1, with D perhaps being TRBD1 or TRBD2 (6 bases each). Trimming stripped 5 bases from V and 7 bases from J, with 18 bases between. Germline values: CDR1 SGHTA, CDR2 FQGNSA. The CDR3 loop spans 15 amino acids. CDR3 in amino acids: CASSPIGGPRNEQFF. As DNA, the CDR3 is TGTGCCAGCAGCCCTATTGGGGGGCCTAGGAATGAGCAGTTCTTC.

The J gene is TRBJ2-7, the V gene TRBV6-2 or TRBV6-3; D may match TRBD1 or TRBD2 (5 bases each). The CDR3 is 15 amino acids. The germline V gene has CDR1 MNHEY and CDR2 SVGEGT. Trimming left V 2 bases short and J 6 bases short, with 17 bases between. This chain's CDR3 is CASSYLGQGVGEQYF. CDR3 sequence (DNA): TGTGCCAGCAGTTACCTCGGGCAGGGAGTTGGCGAGCAGTACTTC.

The chain links TRBV19 to TRBJ2-7, with D possibly being TRBD1 (6 bases). This CDR3 has 14 amino acids. Trimming pared 6 bases from V and 2 bases from J, leaving 14 bases between. CDR1 is LNHDA, CDR2 SQIVND, per germline (reference sequence). The CDR3, as DNA: TGTGCCAGTAGCCCTACAGGGAACCCCTACGAGCAGTACTTC. It yields the protein CASSPTGNPYEQYF.

The V and J genes are TRBV9 and TRBJ1-2; D is unresolved. The CDR3 loop spans 13 amino acids. V lost 4 bases, J lost 4 bases, and 11 bases lay in between. CDR1 is SGDLS and CDR2 is YYNGEE in the germline V gene. The CDR3 here is CASSQGLFYGYTF. Here the CDR3 DNA reads TGTGCCAGCAGCCAAGGACTTTTCTATGGCTACACCTTC.

In DNA, the CDR3 is TGTGCCTGGAGTGCCCCAGGGGTAGATGGCTACACCTTC. Translation gives CAWSAPGVDGYTF. This chain joins TRBV30 and TRBJ1-2, with D perhaps matching TRBD1 (6 bases). The V gene's germline CDR1 is GTSNPN and CDR2 SVGIG (reference sequence). The V gene lost 1 base and the J gene lost 6 bases, with 12 bases spanning the gap. This CDR3 comprises 13 residues.

A single count supports this clone. The genes are TRBV27 and TRBJ1-6; D may be TRBD1 (5 bases). The CDR3 is 14 amino acids. Germline loops: CDR1 MNHEY, CDR2 SMNVEV (reference sequence). V shed 5 bases and J shed 7 bases, with 12 bases lying between them. The CDR3 DNA sequence: TGTGCCAGCAGTCTCGGGACCTGGAATTCACCCCTCCACTTT. Translated: CASSLGTWNSPLHF.

The CDR3 region has the DNA TGTGCCAGCAGCGGAATCTCTGGAAACACCATATATTTT. As protein: CASSGISGNTIYF. This sequence joins TRBV6-2 or TRBV6-3 and TRBJ1-3; D uncertain. Per the germline V gene, CDR1 is MNHEY and CDR2 is SVGEGT. V gave up 6 bases and J gave up 0 bases, with 6 bases separating them. The CDR3 consists of 13 residues.

This chain joins TRBV5-1 and TRBJ2-1; D remains unclear. Germline CDR1 is SGHRS and CDR2 is YFSETQ. The CDR3 loop spans 12 amino acids. Trimming took off 3 bases at V and 5 bases at J, with 6 bases between the two ends. The CDR3 nucleotides are TGCGCCAGCAGCTACCCAAACAATGAGCAGTTCTTC. It is translated as CASSYPNNEQFF.

CDR3 bases: TGTGCCAGCAGTGAGTCTCCAAATGAGCAGTTCTTC. This gives the protein CASSESPNEQFF. V gene TRBV2 combines with J gene TRBJ2-1, with D hard to call. Germline V CDR1 and CDR2: SNHLY, FYNNEI. V was clipped by 3 bases and J by 7 bases, with 7 bases between them. The CDR3 has 12 residues.

The V and J genes are TRBV20-1 and TRBJ1-2; a weak D match, TRBD1 (5 bases). Germline V gene sequence: CDR1 DFQATT, CDR2 SNEGSKA (reference sequence). Trimming removed 3 bases from V and 0 bases from J, with 14 bases in between. The CDR3 sequence is 15 residues long. CDR3 in amino acids: CSASSGGNTNYGYTF. The DNA for the CDR3 is TGCAGTGCTAGTTCGGGGGGAAATACTAACTATGGCTACACCTTC.

This clone was seen many times. This rearrangement joins TRBV4-2 to TRBJ1-5; D call uncertain. Trimming cost V 1 base and J 0 bases, with 22 bases left between them. CDR3 length equals 20 residues. The V gene's germline CDR1 is LGHNA and CDR2 YNFKEQ. The chain's CDR3 is CASSQVPPGVTAYSNQPQHF. CDR3 sequence (DNA): TGTGCCAGCAGCCAAGTTCCTCCCGGAGTGACCGCTTATAGCAATCAGCCCCAGCATTTT.

V and J are TRBV6-2 or TRBV6-3 and TRBJ2-7; no reliable D call. Germline V lookup: CDR1 MNHEY, CDR2 SVGEGT. Trimming pared 2 bases from V and 4 bases from J, leaving 6 bases between. CDR3 length: 12 amino acids. CDR3 DNA sequence: TGTGCCAGCAGTTACGGGCGTTACGAGCAGTACTTC. Translating gives CASSYGRYEQYF.

Written as DNA, the CDR3 is TGTGCCAGCAGTTACTCGCGGGACAGGGTCACGGGTGAGCAGTTCTTC. As protein: CASSYSRDRVTGEQFF. This chain joins TRBV6-2 or TRBV6-3 and TRBJ2-1, with 9 nucleotides matching TRBD1. This CDR3 comprises 16 residues. Unmatched junction bases numbered 9, after V lost 0 bases and J lost 9 bases. Germline CDR1 MNHEY, CDR2 SVGEGT.

The rearrangement joins TRBV2 to TRBJ1-5; no definite D call. The V gene lost 6 bases and the J gene lost 7 bases, with 16 bases spanning the gap. The CDR3 is made up of 14 amino acids. Germline V gives CDR1 SNHLY, CDR2 FYNNEI. The CDR3 protein is CASSEASSLQPQHF. CDR3 sequence (DNA): TGTGCCAGCAGCGAGGCCTCGAGCCTACAGCCCCAGCATTTT.

This chain uses TRBV29-1 with TRBJ2-7; D not resolved. CDR1 is SQVTM and CDR2 is ANQGSEA in the germline V gene. V gave up 5 bases and J gave up 2 bases, with 7 bases separating them. The CDR3 is 11 amino acids. Here the CDR3 reads CSVKGPYEQYF. CDR3 nucleotide sequence: TGCAGCGTTAAGGGTCCCTACGAGCAGTACTTC.

The J gene is TRBJ1-1, the V gene TRBV28; no clear D gene. The ends were cut back, 4 bases at V and 5 bases at J, with 17 bases in the middle. This CDR3 has 15 amino acids. Germline CDR1 is MDHEN and CDR2 is SYDVKM. The CDR3 loop reads CASSSPLGARTEAFF. Here the CDR3 DNA reads TGTGCCAGCAGTTCCCCCCTAGGAGCCCGTACTGAAGCTTTCTTT.

V and J are TRBV18 and TRBJ1-3; 8 nucleotides line up with TRBD1. V shed 3 bases and J 0 bases; nucleotides not matched to a gene: 4. Germline V gene lookup returns CDR1 KGHSH and CDR2 LQKENI. This CDR3 contains 16 residues. CDR3 amino acids: CASSPTTGGSGNTIYF. In DNA form, the CDR3 reads TGTGCCAGCTCACCTACAACAGGGGGCTCTGGAAACACCATATATTTT.

This sequence joins TRBV6-5 and TRBJ1-1; the D is unclear. The V gene lost 0 bases and the J gene lost 1 base, with 12 bases spanning the gap. CDR1 and CDR2 (germline): MNHEY, SVGAGI. The CDR3 totals 16 residues. The CDR3 nucleotides read TGTGCCAGCAGTTACTCCCGGGAGGAGGGGAACACTGAAGCTTTCTTT. Translated, it gives CASSYSREEGNTEAFF.

This chain uses TRBV27 with TRBJ2-1, with TRBD2 as a possible D gene (6 bases). V dropped 0 bases and J dropped 5 bases, with 17 bases sitting between them. Germline V gene lookup returns CDR1 MNHEY and CDR2 SMNVEV (reference sequence). The CDR3 sequence is 17 residues long. The CDR3: CASSLSRLATTNNEQFF. The CDR3 region has the DNA TGTGCCAGCAGTTTATCGAGGCTAGCGACTACTAACAATGAGCAGTTCTTC.

This rearrangement joins TRBV5-5 to TRBJ1-1, with D maybe TRBD1 (5 bases). The V gene lost 1 base and the J gene lost 1 base, with 11 bases spanning the gap. Germline loops: CDR1 SGHKS, CDR2 YYEKEE (reference sequence). The CDR3 has 15 amino acids. This CDR3 reads CASSLSARANTEAFF. CDR3 in DNA: TGTGCCAGCAGCTTGTCGGCCAGGGCGAACACTGAAGCTTTCTTT.

The chain carries TRBV27 and TRBJ1-1; D unclear. Trimming removed 3 bases from V and 3 bases from J, with 11 bases in between. Germline values: CDR1 MNHEY, CDR2 SMNVEV (reference sequence). The CDR3 contains 14 residues. CDR3 region: CASSLSGRYTEAFF. As DNA, the CDR3 is TGTGCCAGCAGTTTGTCGGGTCGGTACACTGAAGCTTTCTTT.

This chain uses TRBV4-3 with TRBJ2-3; TRBD2 aligns across 8 bases. J lost 7 bases, V lost 1 base, and 4 bases had no gene match. From germline, CDR1 is LGHNA and CDR2 YSLEER. The CDR3 spans 14 residues. The CDR3 loop is CASSQGLARNTQYF. CDR3 nucleotides: TGCGCCAGCAGCCAAGGACTAGCGCGGAATACGCAGTATTTT.

The chain recombines TRBV28 with TRBJ2-7; 9 bases line up with TRBD1. The CDR3 is made up of 15 amino acids. Germline loops: CDR1 MDHEN, CDR2 SYDVKM. The V and J ends lost 5 bases and 9 bases, in that order; junction bases with no gene match: 14. This CDR3 reads CASSTPGTGISAQYF. The CDR3 DNA follows: TGTGCCAGCAGTACGCCCGGGACAGGGATATCGGCGCAGTACTTC.

The gene calls are TRBV6-1 and TRBJ2-7; D is unresolved. With 2 bases removed from V and 3 bases from J, the gap between germline ends came to 14 bases. Germline V gene sequence: CDR1 MNHNS, CDR2 SASEGT. This CDR3 is built from 15 residues. The CDR3, as DNA: TGTGCCAGCAGTGAATGGCTCGGTCCAGACTACGAGCAGTACTTC. This gives the protein CASSEWLGPDYEQYF.

The genes are TRBV7-2 and TRBJ2-7, with D possibly being TRBD2 (5 bases). The germline V gene encodes CDR1 SGHTA and CDR2 FQGNSA. Trimming shortened V by 1 base and J by 2 bases, and 15 bases separated the two germline ends. The CDR3 extends over 16 amino acids. CDR3 region: CASSLGASNAAYEQYF. In DNA form, the CDR3 reads TGTGCCAGCAGCTTAGGGGCTAGCAACGCAGCCTACGAGCAGTACTTC.

The J gene is TRBJ1-1, the V gene TRBV2, with no clear D. The length of the CDR3 is 14 residues. Trimming stripped 6 bases from V and 1 base from J, with 12 bases between. Germline V gene lookup returns CDR1 SNHLY and CDR2 FYNNEI. The CDR3 spells CASREHGENTEAFF. Here the CDR3 DNA reads TGTGCCAGCAGGGAGCACGGGGAGAACACTGAAGCTTTCTTT.

This clone was seen just once. The J gene is TRBJ1-1, the V gene TRBV5-1; 8 bases are shared with TRBD1. This CDR3 has 17 amino acids. Per the germline V gene, CDR1 is SGHRS and CDR2 is YFSETQ. V dropped 0 bases and J dropped 3; count of bases not matched to a gene: 10. CDR3 sequence reads: CASSLGGRGRVDTEAFF. The DNA for the CDR3 is TGCGCCAGCAGCTTGGGCGGCAGGGGGCGGGTGGACACTGAAGCTTTCTTT.

The V gene is TRBV7-2, the J gene TRBJ2-7; the D is unclear. This CDR3 has 15 residues. Trimming cost V 4 bases and J 0 bases, with 13 bases left between them. Germline loops: CDR1 SGHTA, CDR2 FQGNSA. The CDR3 sequence: CASSSRIGSSYEQYF. As DNA, the CDR3 is TGTGCCAGCAGCTCTCGGATTGGTAGCTCCTACGAGCAGTACTTC.